The T cell receptor beta chain described here comes from a study of blood T cells in healthy people across ages (dated by TCRdb to the mid-2010s). Some background on the complete study: In model experiments, template switching captured about one uniquely barcoded TCR beta cDNA molecule for every two T cells. Age-related changes in TCR beta repertoire diversity were measured in the study by deep sequencing normalized with unique cDNA molecular identifiers. Four age groups were formed from the donors: young (average approximately 15 years), middle-aged (approximately 40), aged (over 55) and long-lived (about 75). To avoid experimental bias, donors of different ages were randomly spread across the sequencing lanes. For two donors (one aged 18 to 29 and one aged 80 or older), the study analyzed two additional independent replicas of 1 million unique cDNA reads from the same blood draw.

The approximately 40 donors, aged about 6 to 95 years, were systemically healthy Caucasian individuals from Russia. Around 10 milliliters of peripheral blood were collected from each donor into EDTA-treated Vacutainer tubes. Ficoll-Paque density-gradient centrifugation was used to isolate PBMCs, with at least 6 million obtained per sample. Total RNA was extracted from PBMCs with Trizol reagent, with at least 6 micrograms obtained per sample. Naive CD45RAhigh/CD27high T cell percentages were measured by flow cytometry on a PBMC aliquot from every donor. From the cysteine up to the phenylalanine, the CDR3 has a length of 15 residues. Here the CDR3 DNA is all that survives: 45 bases in frame from base 1. Via the germline V gene, CDR1 is MNHEY and CDR2 SVGEGT. Regarding this clonotype: Its antigen target is currently unknown. Nothing much larger sits one base from this clone, and base qualities are not available.

General findings and caveats noted by the study authors: The long-lived group showed more naive CD4+ T cells, fewer expanded clones and increased TCR diversity than the aged group, suggesting age selection. Donor CMV infection status was unknown, potentially confounding age-related changes in expanded clonotypes. As age increased, observed TCR beta diversity per million T cells dropped in a roughly linear way, and a significant reduction was already evident by age 40. Conclusive comparison of naive and antigen-experienced compartments was prevented by the profiling of bulk unsorted PBMCs. Estimates of total diversity based on one million sequenced T cells were regarded as lower bounds and as underestimates. A strong correlation was found between observed TCR beta diversity and the percentage of naive T cells measured by flow cytometry.

Library preparation employed 5' RACE. The instrument given in TCRdb is Illumina HiSeq 2500. A second 7 to 11 cycle PCR used a sample-barcoded 5' primer and a J-beta primer mix. A unique molecular identifier was introduced onto each TCR beta cDNA molecule by a template-switch 5' adaptor carrying 12 random nucleotides. Each sample yielded at least 2.5 million CDR3-containing paired-end reads. First-strand cDNA was synthesized from all RNA with the Mint cDNA synthesis kit, primed by a TRBC-specific oligonucleotide. Following uracil-DNA glycosylase treatment, a first 18-cycle PCR with universal primers M1SS and BC2_uni_R was performed on all cDNA. The study's processing was this. For normalization, 1 million high-quality reads were randomly selected from each sample, with every read carrying a distinct molecular identifier. Reads with shared molecular identifiers were discarded instead of being binned into consensus sequences. MiTCR, set to a Q25 quality threshold and the strictest error-elimination algorithm, was used for CDR3 identification, clonotype clustering and error correction. A nonparametric unseen species model using Euler transformation provided a lower-bound estimate of total TCR beta diversity. TCRdb trimmed the raw reads at Q25, called clones with MiXCR and kept productive beta chains. All rows with the same CDR3 protein become a single entry with the most common DNA and genes. TCRdb, rather than the study authors, made the V and J calls. This sample comprises around 1.5 million distinct CDR3 sequences, about 32% of them detected only once. Approximately 11% of the sample belongs to the ten largest clones.

The chain was built from TRBV6-2 or TRBV6-3 and TRBJ2-5; a stretch of 10 junction bases matches TRBD2. The J call may be in error: the DNA end matches TRBJ2-7 better. Sample: blood. This clonotype originated in a woman aged 25 to 39 in good health. The nucleotides read TGTGCCAGCAGTTACGGGGCTAGCGGGAGCTACGAGCAGTACTTC. This encodes CASSYGASGSYEQYF.